This T cell receptor beta chain was captured by sequencing in a study of CD8+ T cells in alopecia areata. Isolated RNA was reverse transcribed into cDNA used as the sequencing template. Assay used: immunoSEQ multiplex PCR; TCRdb lists only in-frame clones, some missing. This sample yields approximately 190,000 clones, of which about three fifths are seen a single time; 4.5% to 6% belongs to the top ten. Regarding treatment: oral pan-JAK inhibitor, 5-10 mg twice daily. This clone was picked up a small number of times. Its antigen is as yet unknown. Whole-study results and caveats: Tissue-resident alphabeta T cells belonging to normal skin likewise get sequenced within scalp specimens. Amid tofacitinib therapy, many expanded lesional clones stayed present in scalp and blood. Among the top 100, expanded CD8+ clones were significantly decreased by tofacitinib, as was scalp clonality.

V shed 1 base and J shed 0 bases, with 7 bases lying between them. The CDR3 is 14 amino acids. The germline V gene encodes CDR1 SGHNT and CDR2 YYREEE (reference sequence). This material consisted of CD4+ T cells sorted from blood, taken at week 24, from a patient treated with tofacitinib. This receptor was taken from a human donor with alopecia areata. The rearrangement links TRBV5-4 to TRBJ1-1, with D perhaps TRBD1 (6 bases). Here the CDR3 DNA reads TGTGCCAGCAGCTTGACAGGGATGAACACTGAAGCTTTCTTT. Translated, it gives CASSLTGMNTEAFF.